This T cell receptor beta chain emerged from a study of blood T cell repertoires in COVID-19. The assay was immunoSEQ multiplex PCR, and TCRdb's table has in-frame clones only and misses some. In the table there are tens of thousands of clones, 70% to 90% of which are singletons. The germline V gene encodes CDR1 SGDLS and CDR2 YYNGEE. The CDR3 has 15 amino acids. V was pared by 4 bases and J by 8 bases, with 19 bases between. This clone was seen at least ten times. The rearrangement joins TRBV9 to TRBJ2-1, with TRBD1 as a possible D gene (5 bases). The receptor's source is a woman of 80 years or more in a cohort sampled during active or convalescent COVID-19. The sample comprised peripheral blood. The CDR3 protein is CASSQSGAFRHEQFF. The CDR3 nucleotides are TGTGCCAGCAGCCAAAGTGGGGCTTTCAGACATGAGCAGTTCTTC. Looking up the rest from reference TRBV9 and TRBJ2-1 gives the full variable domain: DSGVTQTPKHLITATGQRVTLRCSPRSGDLSVYWYQQSLDQGLQFLIQYYNGEERAKGNILERFSAQQFPDLHSELNLSSLELGDSALYFCASSQSGAFRHEQFFGPGTRLTVL.